The clone carrying this T cell receptor (beta chain) appeared many times. Its antigen is undetermined. The data were taken from a study of blood T cells in healthy people across ages. Study-level findings and limits: Diversity was estimated from one million T cells, and these estimates were considered underestimates.

Primed by a sample-barcoded 5' primer and a J-beta primer mix, a second PCR proceeded for roughly 6 to 12 cycles. TCRdb reprocessed the 5' RACE reads with MiXCR, giving one entry per CDR3 protein. The data contain hundreds of thousands of distinct CDR3 sequences, approximately 22% of them singletons. The material sequenced was blood. This receptor was obtained from a man between 65 and 85 years old in good health.

The CDR3 spells CSARVLGSETHSYNEQFF. The DNA for the CDR3 is TGCAGTGCTAGAGTGCTGGGGAGCGAAACTCACTCCTACAATGAGCAGTTCTTC. The chain joins TRBV20-1 to TRBJ2-1, with D maybe TRBD2 (5 bases). CDR1 DFQATT and CDR2 SNEGSKA come from the germline V gene (reference sequence). Trimming stripped 1 base from V and 0 bases from J, with 19 bases between. The CDR3 length is 18 residues.